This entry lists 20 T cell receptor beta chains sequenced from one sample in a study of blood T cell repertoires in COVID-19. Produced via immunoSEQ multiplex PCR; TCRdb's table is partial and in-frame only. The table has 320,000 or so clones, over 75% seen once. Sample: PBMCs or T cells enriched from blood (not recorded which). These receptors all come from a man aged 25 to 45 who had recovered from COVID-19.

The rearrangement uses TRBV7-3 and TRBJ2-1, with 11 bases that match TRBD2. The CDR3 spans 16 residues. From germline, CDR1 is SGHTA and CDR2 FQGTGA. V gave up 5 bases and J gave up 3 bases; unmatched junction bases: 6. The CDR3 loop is CASSVTGTSGYNEQFF. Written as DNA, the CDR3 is TGTGCCAGCAGCGTGACCGGGACTAGCGGCTACAATGAGCAGTTCTTC.

In DNA form, the CDR3 reads TGTGCCAGCAGCGTAGGGGGGACAGGCTTCCTCTACGAGCAGTACTTC. It is translated as CASSVGGTGFLYEQYF. The chain combines TRBV9 with TRBJ2-7; TRBD1 matches at 8 bases. The V gene's germline CDR1 is SGDLS and CDR2 YYNGEE. V trimming: 0 bases; J trimming: 3 bases; junction bases outside the gene matches: 8. The CDR3 is made up of 16 amino acids. The full variable domain, rest sourced from reference TRBV9 and TRBJ2-7, is DSGVTQTPKHLITATGQRVTLRCSPRSGDLSVYWYQQSLDQGLQFLIQYYNGEERAKGNILERFSAQQFPDLHSELNLSSLELGDSALYFCASSVGGTGFLYEQYFGPGTRLTVT.

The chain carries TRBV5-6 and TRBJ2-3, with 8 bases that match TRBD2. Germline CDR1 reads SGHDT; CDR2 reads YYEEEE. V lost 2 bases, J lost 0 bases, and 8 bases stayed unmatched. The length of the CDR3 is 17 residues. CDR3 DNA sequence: TGTGCCAGCAGCTTACGAATAGCGGGGTATAGCACAGATACGCAGTATTTT. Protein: CASSLRIAGYSTDTQYF.

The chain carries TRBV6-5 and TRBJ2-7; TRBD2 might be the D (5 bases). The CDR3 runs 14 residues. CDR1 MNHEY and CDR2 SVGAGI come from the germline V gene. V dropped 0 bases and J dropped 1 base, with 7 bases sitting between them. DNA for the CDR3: TGTGCCAGCAGTTACTCGAGGGTTTCCTACGAGCAGTACTTC. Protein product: CASSYSRVSYEQYF.

In nucleotides, the CDR3 is TGCGCCAGCAGATCCGGGACTAGCGGGGGTCCAGATACGCAGTATTTT. This sequence encodes CASRSGTSGGPDTQYF. The rearrangement joins TRBV5-1 to TRBJ2-3; 14 bases align to TRBD2. CDR3 length: 16 residues. Germline V gene sequence: CDR1 SGHRS, CDR2 YFSETQ. The V gene end was trimmed by 5 bases and the J gene end by 4 bases; junction bases not matched to a gene: 6.

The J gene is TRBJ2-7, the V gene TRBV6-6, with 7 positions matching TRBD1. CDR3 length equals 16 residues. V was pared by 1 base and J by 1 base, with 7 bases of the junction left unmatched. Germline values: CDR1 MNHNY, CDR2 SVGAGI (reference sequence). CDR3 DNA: TGTGCCAGCAGTTACTTTGCAGGGGGAAGTTCCTACGAGCAGTACTTC. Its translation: CASSYFAGGSSYEQYF.

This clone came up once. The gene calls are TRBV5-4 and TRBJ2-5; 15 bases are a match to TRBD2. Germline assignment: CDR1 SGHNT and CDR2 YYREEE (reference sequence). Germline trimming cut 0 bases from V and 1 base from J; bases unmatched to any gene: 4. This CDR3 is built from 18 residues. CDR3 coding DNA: TGTGCCAGCAGCTTGGGGACTAGCGGGGGGGCCCCCCAAGAGACCCAGTACTTC. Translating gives CASSLGTSGGAPQETQYF.

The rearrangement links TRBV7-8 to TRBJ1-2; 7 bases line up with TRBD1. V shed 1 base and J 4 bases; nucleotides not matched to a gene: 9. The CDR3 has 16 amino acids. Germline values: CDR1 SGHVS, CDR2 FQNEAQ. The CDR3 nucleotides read TGTGCCAGCAGCTTAGTCTCGACAGGGTATGGCTATGGCTACACCTTC. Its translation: CASSLVSTGYGYGYTF.

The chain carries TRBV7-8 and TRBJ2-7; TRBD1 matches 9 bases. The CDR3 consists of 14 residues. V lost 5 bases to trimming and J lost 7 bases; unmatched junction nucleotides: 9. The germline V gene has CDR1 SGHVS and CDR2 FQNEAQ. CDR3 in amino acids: CASSKTGGSVEQYF. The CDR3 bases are TGTGCCAGCAGCAAGACAGGGGGTTCTGTTGAGCAGTACTTC.

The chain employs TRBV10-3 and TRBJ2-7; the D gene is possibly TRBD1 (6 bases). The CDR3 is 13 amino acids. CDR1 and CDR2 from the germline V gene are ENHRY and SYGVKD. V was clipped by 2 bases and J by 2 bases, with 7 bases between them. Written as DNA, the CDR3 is TGTGCCATCAGTGAGGGGACAACCTACGAGCAGTACTTC. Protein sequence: CAISEGTTYEQYF.

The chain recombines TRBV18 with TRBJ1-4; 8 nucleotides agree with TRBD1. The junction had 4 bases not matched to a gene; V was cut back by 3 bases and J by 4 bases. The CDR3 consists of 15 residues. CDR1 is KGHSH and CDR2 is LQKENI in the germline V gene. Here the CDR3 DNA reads TGTGCCAGCTCACCGGGACAGGCAGTTAATGAAAAACTGTTTTTT. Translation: CASSPGQAVNEKLFF.

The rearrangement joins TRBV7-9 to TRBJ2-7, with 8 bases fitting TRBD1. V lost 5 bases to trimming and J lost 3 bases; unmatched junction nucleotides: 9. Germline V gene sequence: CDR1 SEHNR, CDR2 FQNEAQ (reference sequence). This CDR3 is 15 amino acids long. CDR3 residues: CASSLDRAPGYEQYF. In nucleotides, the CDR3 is TGTGCCAGCAGCCTGGACAGGGCCCCAGGCTACGAGCAGTACTTC.

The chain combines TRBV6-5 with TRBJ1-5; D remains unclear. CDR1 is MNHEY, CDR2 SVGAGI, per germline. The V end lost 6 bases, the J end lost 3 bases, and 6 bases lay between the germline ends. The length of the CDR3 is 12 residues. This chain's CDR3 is CASRNTNQPQHF. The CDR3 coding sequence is TGTGCCAGCAGAAACACCAATCAGCCCCAGCATTTT.

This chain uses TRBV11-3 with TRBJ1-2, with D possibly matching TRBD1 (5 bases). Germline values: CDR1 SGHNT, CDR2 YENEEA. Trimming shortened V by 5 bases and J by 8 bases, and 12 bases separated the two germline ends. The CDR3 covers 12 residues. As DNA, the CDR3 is TGTGCCAGCAGCCAGACAGTAGAGGGCTACACCTTC. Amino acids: CASSQTVEGYTF.

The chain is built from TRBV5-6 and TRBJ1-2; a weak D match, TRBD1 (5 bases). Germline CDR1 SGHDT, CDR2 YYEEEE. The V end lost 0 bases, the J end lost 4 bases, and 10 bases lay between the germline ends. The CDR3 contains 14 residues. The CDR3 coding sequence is TGTGCCAGCAGCTTGGTTGGGCAGGGCTATGGCTACACCTTC. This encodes CASSLVGQGYGYTF.

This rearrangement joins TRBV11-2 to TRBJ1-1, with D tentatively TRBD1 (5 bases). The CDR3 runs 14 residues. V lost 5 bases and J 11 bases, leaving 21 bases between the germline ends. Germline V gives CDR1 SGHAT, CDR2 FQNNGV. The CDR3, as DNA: TGTGCCAGCAGCCCCCTTGGGGCCACGGTTGGGGCTTTCTTT. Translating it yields CASSPLGATVGAFF. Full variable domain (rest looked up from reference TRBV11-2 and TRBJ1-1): EAGVAQSPRYKIIEKRQSVAFWCNPISGHATLYWYQQILGQGPKLLIQFQNNGVVDDSQLPKDRFSAERLKGVDSTLKIQPAKLEDSAVYLCASSPLGATVGAFFGQGTRLTVV.

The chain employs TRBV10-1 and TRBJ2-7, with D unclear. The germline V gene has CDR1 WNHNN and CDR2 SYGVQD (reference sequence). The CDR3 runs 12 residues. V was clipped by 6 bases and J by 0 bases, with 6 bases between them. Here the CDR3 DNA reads TGCGCCAGCAGCCTGAGCTCCTACGAGCAGTACTTC. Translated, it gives CASSLSSYEQYF.

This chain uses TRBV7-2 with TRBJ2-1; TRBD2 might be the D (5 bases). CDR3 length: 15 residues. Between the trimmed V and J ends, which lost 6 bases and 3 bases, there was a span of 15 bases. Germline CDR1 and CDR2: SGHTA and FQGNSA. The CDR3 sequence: CASRRTGSSYNEQFF. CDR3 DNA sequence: TGTGCCAGCAGACGAACGGGGAGCAGCTACAATGAGCAGTTCTTC.

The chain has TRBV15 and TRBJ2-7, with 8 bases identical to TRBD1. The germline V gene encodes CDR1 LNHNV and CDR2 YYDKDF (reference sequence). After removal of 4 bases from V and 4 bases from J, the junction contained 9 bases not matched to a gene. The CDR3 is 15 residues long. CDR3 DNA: TGTGCCACCAGCACGACAGGGGCCGGGAAGTACGAGCAGTACTTC. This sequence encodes CATSTTGAGKYEQYF.

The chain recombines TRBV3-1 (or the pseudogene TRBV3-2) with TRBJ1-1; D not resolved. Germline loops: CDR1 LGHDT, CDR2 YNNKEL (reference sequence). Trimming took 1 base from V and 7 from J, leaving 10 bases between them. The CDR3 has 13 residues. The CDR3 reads CASSQGQASEAFF. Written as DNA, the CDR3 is TGTGCCAGCAGCCAAGGTCAGGCCAGTGAAGCTTTCTTT.